These 16 T cell receptor beta chains originate from one sample sequenced in a study of control samples from healthy donors and cancer patients. Generated by immunoSEQ multiplex PCR, the TCRdb table keeps only in-frame clones and is missing some. The sample has some 120,000 clones, roughly 84% seen once; the top ten hold around 8.7%. The sequencing input was blood. The receptors stem from a middle-aged man in good health.

J is TRBJ1-5 and V is TRBV7-8, with TRBD1 matching over 7 bases. CDR1 is SGHVS, CDR2 FQNEAQ, per germline. CDR3 size: 16 residues. Trimming at V came to 5 bases and at J to 0 bases, leaving 7 bases not matched to a gene. The CDR3 reads CASSRWDSLSNQPQHF. The CDR3 DNA follows: TGTGCCAGCAGCCGATGGGACAGCCTTAGCAATCAGCCCCAGCATTTT.

This chain connects TRBV5-6 to TRBJ1-1, with 7 bases lining up with TRBD1. Germline V gene sequence: CDR1 SGHDT, CDR2 YYEEEE. The length of the CDR3 is 16 residues. Germline trimming cut 4 bases from V and 0 bases from J; bases unmatched to any gene: 9. CDR3 nucleotides: TGTGCCAGCAGCCTATTATTCGGGACAGTGAACACTGAAGCTTTCTTT. Translating it yields CASSLLFGTVNTEAFF.

The chain carries TRBV7-9 and TRBJ2-7; the match to TRBD1 covers 10 bases. This CDR3 has 17 residues. CDR1 and CDR2 (germline): SEHNR, FQNEAQ (reference sequence). After removal of 4 bases from V and 1 base from J, the junction contained 10 bases not matched to a gene. CDR3 loop: CASSSWGRTGGSYEQYF. Written as DNA, the CDR3 is TGTGCCAGCAGCTCATGGGGGAGGACAGGGGGTTCCTACGAGCAGTACTTC.

As to this clone: Other nucleotide sequences from this sample produce the same CDR3. The chain carries TRBV18 and TRBJ2-2; D may be TRBD1 (5 bases). Per the germline V gene, CDR1 is KGHSH and CDR2 is LQKENI. CDR3 length: 14 amino acids. Trimming stripped 3 bases from V and 1 base from J, with 6 bases between. The CDR3 DNA is TGTGCCAGCTCACCTGGACAGAACACCGGGGAGCTGTTTTTT. It specifies CASSPGQNTGELFF.

The V call is TRBV6-2 or TRBV6-3, the J call TRBJ1-1, with TRBD1 identical over 7 bases. This CDR3 is 15 amino acids long. The V segment lost 1 base and the J segment 4 bases; nucleotides outside the gene matches: 6. Germline V gene lookup returns CDR1 MNHEY and CDR2 SVGEGT. The CDR3 bases are TGTGCCAGCAGTTACTTCTCTACAGGGGCCACTGAAGCTTTCTTT. Its translation: CASSYFSTGATEAFF.

This clone has only one observation. V usage is TRBV7-3 and J usage is TRBJ2-3; 11 bases map to TRBD1. Looked up from germline, CDR1 is SGHTA and CDR2 is FQGTGA. The CDR3 loop spans 17 amino acids. The ends lost 5 bases at V and 4 bases at J; junction bases unmatched: 11. CDR3 loop: CASSAGQGQGASDTQYF. For the CDR3, the DNA is TGTGCCAGCAGCGCCGGCCAAGGACAGGGGGCGTCAGATACGCAGTATTTT. The whole variable domain, remainder taken from reference TRBV7-3 and TRBJ2-3, is GAGVSQTPSNKVTEKGKYVELRCDPISGHTALYWYRQSLGQGPEFLIYFQGTGAADDSGLPNDRFFAVRPEGSVSTLKIQRTERGDSAVYLCASSAGQGQGASDTQYFGPGTRLTVL.

The chain carries TRBV6-6 and TRBJ2-5; either TRBD1 or TRBD2 may fit D (6 bases each). Germline V lookup: CDR1 MNHNY, CDR2 SVGAGI (reference sequence). This CDR3 contains 14 residues. V shed 6 bases and J shed 5 bases, with 16 bases lying between them. The CDR3 loop is CASRLGGRDETQYF. The DNA of the CDR3 is TGTGCCAGCAGACTCGGGGGCCGCGATGAGACCCAGTACTTC.

The CDR3 DNA reads TGTGCCAGCAGTCGGGACAGGAACACCATATATTTT. Translated, it gives CASSRDRNTIYF. The rearrangement links TRBV12-3 or TRBV12-4 to TRBJ1-3, with TRBD1 matching over 8 bases. The CDR3 has 12 residues. V gave up 5 bases and J gave up 7 bases; unmatched junction bases: 1.

The chain links TRBV9 to TRBJ1-1; possible D gene TRBD1, 5 bases. There are 15 residues in the CDR3. Deletions cut 1 base from V and 5 bases from J, with 15 bases between. CDR1 and CDR2 from the germline V gene are SGDLS and YYNGEE. The DNA for the CDR3 is TGTGCCAGCAGCGTAAATCGGGGCCCAGGGACTGAAGCTTTCTTT. It specifies CASSVNRGPGTEAFF. The full variable domain, completed using reference TRBV9 and TRBJ1-1, is DSGVTQTPKHLITATGQRVTLRCSPRSGDLSVYWYQQSLDQGLQFLIQYYNGEERAKGNILERFSAQQFPDLHSELNLSSLELGDSALYFCASSVNRGPGTEAFFGQGTRLTVV.

The V and J genes are TRBV7-9 and TRBJ1-2; D might be TRBD1 (5 bases). The ends were cut back, 5 bases at V and 4 bases at J, with 14 bases in the middle. CDR1 SEHNR and CDR2 FQNEAQ come from the germline V gene (reference sequence). The CDR3 extends over 14 amino acids. The CDR3 region has the DNA TGTGCCAGCAGCGCCCAGGGCCCCGGCTATGGCTACACCTTC. Amino acid sequence: CASSAQGPGYGYTF.

V and J are TRBV9 and TRBJ2-1, with 7 bases matching TRBD2. Germline lookup yields CDR1 SGDLS and CDR2 YYNGEE. V shed 4 bases and J 0 bases; nucleotides not matched to a gene: 7. The length of the CDR3 is 16 residues. The CDR3 sequence is CASSPRRGFSYNEQFF. DNA for the CDR3: TGTGCCAGCAGCCCTAGGCGGGGGTTCTCCTACAATGAGCAGTTCTTC.

V and J are TRBV27 and TRBJ2-7; D perhaps matches TRBD2 (5 bases). The V gene lost 3 bases and the J gene lost 3 bases, with 12 bases spanning the gap. CDR1 is MNHEY, CDR2 SMNVEV, per germline (reference sequence). This CDR3 spans 14 amino acids. The CDR3 spells CASSFREGIYEQYF. The CDR3 DNA follows: TGTGCCAGCAGTTTCCGTGAGGGCATCTACGAGCAGTACTTC.

V gene TRBV6-5 combines with J gene TRBJ1-5; perhaps TRBD1 as D (6 bases). This CDR3 is 15 amino acids long. Germline values: CDR1 MNHEY, CDR2 SVGAGI. V dropped 4 bases and J dropped 10 bases, with 20 bases sitting between them. The CDR3 sequence is CASSLSSRGRGPQHF. The CDR3 DNA follows: TGTGCCAGCAGTTTATCCAGCAGGGGCCGCGGTCCCCAGCATTTT.

The chain recombines TRBV10-3 with TRBJ2-3; D possibly corresponds to TRBD1 (6 bases). V was cut by 4 bases and J by 0 bases, with 11 bases left in between. The length of the CDR3 is 15 residues. CDR1 and CDR2 from the germline V gene are ENHRY and SYGVKD. CDR3 sequence reads: CAISARDTSTDTQYF. Here the CDR3 DNA reads TGTGCCATCAGTGCCCGGGACACCAGCACAGATACGCAGTATTTT.

Of note for this clone: In the same sample, other DNA sequences code for this CDR3. This chain uses TRBV19 with TRBJ2-7; D is ambiguous. The V gene's germline CDR1 is LNHDA and CDR2 SQIVND (reference sequence). The V end was cut by 6 bases, the J end by 0 bases, with 15 bases between. This CDR3 comprises 15 residues. The CDR3 region is CASRGFGQLSYEQYF. The CDR3 DNA follows: TGTGCCAGTAGGGGTTTTGGGCAGCTCTCCTACGAGCAGTACTTC.

The chain carries TRBV3-1 (or the pseudogene TRBV3-2) and TRBJ1-6; TRBD1 matches at 7 bases. Germline trimming cut 4 bases from V and 7 bases from J; bases unmatched to any gene: 4. The CDR3 has 14 amino acids. Germline loops: CDR1 LGHDT, CDR2 YNNKEL (reference sequence). CDR3 coding DNA: TGTGCCAGCAGCCCAGGGGGGAGAAATTCACCCCTCCACTTT. It is translated as CASSPGGRNSPLHF.